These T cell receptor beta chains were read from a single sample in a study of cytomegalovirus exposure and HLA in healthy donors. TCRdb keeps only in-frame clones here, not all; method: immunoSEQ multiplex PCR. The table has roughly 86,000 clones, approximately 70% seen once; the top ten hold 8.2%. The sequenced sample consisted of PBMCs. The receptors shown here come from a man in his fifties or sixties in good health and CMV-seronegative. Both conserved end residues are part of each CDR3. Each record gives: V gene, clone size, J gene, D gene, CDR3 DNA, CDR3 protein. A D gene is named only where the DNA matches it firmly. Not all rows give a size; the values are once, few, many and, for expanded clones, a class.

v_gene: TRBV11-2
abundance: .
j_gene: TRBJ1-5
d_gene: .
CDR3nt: TGTGCCAGCAGCCCCGGGGTACTTGGGAGCAATCAGCCCCAGCATTTT
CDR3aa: CASSPGVLGSNQPQHF

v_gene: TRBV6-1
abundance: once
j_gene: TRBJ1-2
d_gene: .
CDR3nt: TGTGCCAGCAGTGAAGCGCGGGCACTCTATGGCTACACCTTC
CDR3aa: CASSEARALYGYTF

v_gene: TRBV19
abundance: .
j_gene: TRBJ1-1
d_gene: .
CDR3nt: TGTGCCAGTAGTATACTTGGAGAGGGTGGGTTGGAAGCTTTCTTT
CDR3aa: CASSILGEGGLEAFF

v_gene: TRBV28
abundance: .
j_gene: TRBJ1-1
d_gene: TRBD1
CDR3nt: TGTGCCAGCAGTTCAGCGGACAGGGTAAACACTGAAGCTTTCTTT
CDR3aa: CASSSADRVNTEAFF

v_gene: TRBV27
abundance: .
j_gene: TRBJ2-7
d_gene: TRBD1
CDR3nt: TGTGCCAGCAGTCATCAACTGACAGGGGGCTACGAGCAGTACTTC
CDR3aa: CASSHQLTGGYEQYF

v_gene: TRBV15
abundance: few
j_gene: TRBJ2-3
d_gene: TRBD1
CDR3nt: TGTGCCACCAGCGAAACGGGACAGCCCACAGATACGCAGTATTTT
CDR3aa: CATSETGQPTDTQYF

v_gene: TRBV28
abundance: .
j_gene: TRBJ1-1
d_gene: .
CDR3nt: TGTGCCAGCAGTTTAGCCAGATTGAACACTGAAGCTTTCTTT
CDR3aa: CASSLARLNTEAFF

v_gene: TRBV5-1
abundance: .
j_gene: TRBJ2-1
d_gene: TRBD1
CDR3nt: TGCGCCAGCAGCCCCTCCCTAGGGACAGGGTATGGCAATGAGCAGTTCTTC
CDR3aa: CASSPSLGTGYGNEQFF

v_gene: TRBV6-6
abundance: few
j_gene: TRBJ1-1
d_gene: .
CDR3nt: TGTGCCACTCAGGTAGGCACTGAAGCTTTCTTT
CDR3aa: CATQVGTEAFF

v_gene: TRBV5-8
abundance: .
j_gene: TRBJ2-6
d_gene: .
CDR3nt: TGTGCCAGCAGCTCAGGGTGGTCTGGGGCCAACGTCCTGACTTTC
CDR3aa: CASSSGWSGANVLTF

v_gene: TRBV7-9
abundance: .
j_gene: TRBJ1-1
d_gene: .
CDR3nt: TGTGCCAGCAGCTTAGACCCGGGAGGGAGCACTGAAGCTTTCTTT
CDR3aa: CASSLDPGGSTEAFF

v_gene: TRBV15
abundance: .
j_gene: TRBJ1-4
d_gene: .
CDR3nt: TGTGCCACCAGCAGAGATGGGGCTATTAGTACTAATGAAAAACTGTTTTTT
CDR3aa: CATSRDGAISTNEKLFF

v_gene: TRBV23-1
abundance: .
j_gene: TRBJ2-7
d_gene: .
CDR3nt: TGCGCCAGCAGTCTTGAATTAGGCCATCAGGGAACCTACGAGCAGTACTTC
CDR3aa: CASSLELGHQGTYEQYF

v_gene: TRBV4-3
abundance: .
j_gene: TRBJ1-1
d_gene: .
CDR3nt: TGCGCCAGCAGCCGGCTGCCGGGGGGAGAGGGGACTGAAGCTTTCTTT
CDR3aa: CASSRLPGGEGTEAFF

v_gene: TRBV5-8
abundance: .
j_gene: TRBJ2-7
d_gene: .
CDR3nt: TGTGCCAGCAGCTTGGACAGGGCTCCCGAGCAGTACTTC
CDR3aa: CASSLDRAPEQYF

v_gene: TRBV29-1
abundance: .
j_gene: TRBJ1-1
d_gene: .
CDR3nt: TGCAGCGGACACATATTGAACACTGAAGCTTTCTTT
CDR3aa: CSGHILNTEAFF